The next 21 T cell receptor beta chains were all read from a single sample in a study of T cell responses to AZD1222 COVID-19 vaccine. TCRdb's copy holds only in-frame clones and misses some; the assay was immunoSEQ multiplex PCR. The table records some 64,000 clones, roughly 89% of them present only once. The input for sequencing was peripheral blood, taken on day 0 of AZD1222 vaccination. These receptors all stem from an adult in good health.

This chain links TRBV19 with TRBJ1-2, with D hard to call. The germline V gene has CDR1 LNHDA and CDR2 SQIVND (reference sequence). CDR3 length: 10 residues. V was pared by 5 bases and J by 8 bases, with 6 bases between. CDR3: CASSEGGYTF. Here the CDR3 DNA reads TGTGCCAGTAGTGAGGGAGGCTACACCTTC.

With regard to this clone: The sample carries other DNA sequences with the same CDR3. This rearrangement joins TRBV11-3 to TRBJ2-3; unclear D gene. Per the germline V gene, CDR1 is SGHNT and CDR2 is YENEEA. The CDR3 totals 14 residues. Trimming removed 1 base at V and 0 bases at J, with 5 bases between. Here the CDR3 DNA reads TGTGCCAGCAGCTTAGGCAGGAGCACAGATACGCAGTATTTT. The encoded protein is CASSLGRSTDTQYF.

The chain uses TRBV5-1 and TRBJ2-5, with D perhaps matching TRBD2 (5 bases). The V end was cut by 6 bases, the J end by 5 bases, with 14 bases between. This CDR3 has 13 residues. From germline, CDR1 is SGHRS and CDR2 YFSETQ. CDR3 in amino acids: CASTIPPGETQYF. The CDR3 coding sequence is TGCGCCAGCACCATACCGCCGGGGGAGACCCAGTACTTC.

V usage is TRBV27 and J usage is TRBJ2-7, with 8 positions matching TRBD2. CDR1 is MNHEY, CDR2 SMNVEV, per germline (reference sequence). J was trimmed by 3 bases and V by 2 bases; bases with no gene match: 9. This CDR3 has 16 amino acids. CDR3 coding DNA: TGTGCCAGCAGTTTAAGTGCTGGCGGGGGGCTCTACGAGCAGTACTTC. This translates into CASSLSAGGGLYEQYF.

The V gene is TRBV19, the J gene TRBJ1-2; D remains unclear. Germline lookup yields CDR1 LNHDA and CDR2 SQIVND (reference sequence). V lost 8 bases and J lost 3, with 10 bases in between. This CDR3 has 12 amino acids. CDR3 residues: CASWWADYGYTF. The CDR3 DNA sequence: TGTGCCAGTTGGTGGGCGGACTATGGCTACACCTTC. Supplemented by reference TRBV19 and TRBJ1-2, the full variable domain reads DGGITQSPKYLFRKEGQNVTLSCEQNLNHDAMYWYRQDPGQGLRLIYYSQIVNDFQKGDIAEGYSVSREKKESFPLTVTSAQKNPTAFYLCASWWADYGYTFGSGTRLTVV.

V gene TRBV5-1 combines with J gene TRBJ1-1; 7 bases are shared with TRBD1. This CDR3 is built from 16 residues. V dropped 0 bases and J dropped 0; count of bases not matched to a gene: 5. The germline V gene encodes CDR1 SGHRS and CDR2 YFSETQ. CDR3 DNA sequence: TGCGCCAGCAGCTTGGCGGCGGGACAGCTGAACACTGAAGCTTTCTTT. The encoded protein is CASSLAAGQLNTEAFF.

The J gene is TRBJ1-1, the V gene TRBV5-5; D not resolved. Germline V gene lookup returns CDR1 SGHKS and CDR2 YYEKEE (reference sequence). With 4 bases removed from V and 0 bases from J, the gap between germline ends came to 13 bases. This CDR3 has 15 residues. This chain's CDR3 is CASSHRAVVNTEAFF. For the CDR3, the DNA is TGTGCCAGCAGCCACCGGGCAGTCGTGAACACTGAAGCTTTCTTT.

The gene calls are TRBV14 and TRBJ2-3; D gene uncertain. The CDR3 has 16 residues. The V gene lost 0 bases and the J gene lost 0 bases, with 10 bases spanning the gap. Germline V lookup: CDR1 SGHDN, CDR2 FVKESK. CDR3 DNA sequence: TGTGCCAGCAGCCAAGAAAGGGTAACTAGCACAGATACGCAGTATTTT. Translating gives CASSQERVTSTDTQYF. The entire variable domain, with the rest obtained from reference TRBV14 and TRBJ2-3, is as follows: EAGVTQFPSHSVIEKGQTVTLRCDPISGHDNLYWYRRVMGKEIKFLLHFVKESKQDESGMPNNRFLAERTGGTYSTLKVQPAELEDSGVYFCASSQERVTSTDTQYFGPGTRLTVL.

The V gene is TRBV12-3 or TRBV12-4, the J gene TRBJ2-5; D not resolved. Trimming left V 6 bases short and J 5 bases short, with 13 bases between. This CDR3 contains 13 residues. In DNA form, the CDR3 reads TGTGCCAGCAGGGCGGCTGGGGTCGAGACCCAGTACTTC. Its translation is CASRAAGVETQYF.

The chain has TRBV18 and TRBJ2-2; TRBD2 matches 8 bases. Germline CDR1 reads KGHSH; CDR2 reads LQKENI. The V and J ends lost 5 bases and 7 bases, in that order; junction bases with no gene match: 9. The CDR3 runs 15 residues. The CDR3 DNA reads TGTGCCAGCTCAGAGTCGGACAGCGGGAGCGGGGAGCTGTTTTTT. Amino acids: CASSESDSGSGELFF.

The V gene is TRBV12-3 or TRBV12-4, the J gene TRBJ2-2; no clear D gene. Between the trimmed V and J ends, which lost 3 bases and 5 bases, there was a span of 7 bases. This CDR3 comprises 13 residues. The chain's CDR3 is CASSLLTTGELFF. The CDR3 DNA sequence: TGTGCCAGCAGTTTGCTGACTACCGGGGAGCTGTTTTTT.

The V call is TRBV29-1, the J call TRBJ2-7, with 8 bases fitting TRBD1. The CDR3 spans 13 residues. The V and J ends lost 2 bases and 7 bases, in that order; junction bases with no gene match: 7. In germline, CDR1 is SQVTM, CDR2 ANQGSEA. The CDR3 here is CSVERQGAGEQYF. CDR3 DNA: TGCAGCGTTGAAAGGCAGGGGGCAGGGGAGCAGTACTTC.

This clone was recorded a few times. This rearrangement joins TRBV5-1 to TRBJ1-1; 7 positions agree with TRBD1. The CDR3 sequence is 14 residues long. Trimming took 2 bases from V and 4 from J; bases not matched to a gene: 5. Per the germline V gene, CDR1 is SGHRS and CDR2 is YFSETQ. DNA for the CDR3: TGCGCCAGCAGCTTTGCAGGGGGACGCACTGAAGCTTTCTTT. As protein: CASSFAGGRTEAFF.

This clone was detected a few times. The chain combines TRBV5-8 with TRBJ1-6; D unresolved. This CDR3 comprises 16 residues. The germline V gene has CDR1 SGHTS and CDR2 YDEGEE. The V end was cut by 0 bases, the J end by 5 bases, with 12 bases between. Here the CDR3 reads CASSLEAFYNNSPLHF. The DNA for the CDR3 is TGTGCCAGCAGCTTGGAGGCCTTCTACAATAATTCACCCCTCCACTTT.

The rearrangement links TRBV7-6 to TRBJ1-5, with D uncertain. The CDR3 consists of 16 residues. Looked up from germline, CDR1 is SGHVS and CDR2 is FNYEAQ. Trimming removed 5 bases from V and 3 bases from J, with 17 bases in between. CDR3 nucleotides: TGTGCCAGCAGCGCATTCTCGGCGGGAATCAATCAGCCCCAGCATTTT. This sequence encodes CASSAFSAGINQPQHF.

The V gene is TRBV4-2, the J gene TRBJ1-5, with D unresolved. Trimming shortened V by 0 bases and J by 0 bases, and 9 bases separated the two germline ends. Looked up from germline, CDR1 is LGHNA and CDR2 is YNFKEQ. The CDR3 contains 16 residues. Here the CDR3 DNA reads TGTGCCAGCAGCCAAGAGTCCAGTTATAGCAATCAGCCCCAGCATTTT. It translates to CASSQESSYSNQPQHF.

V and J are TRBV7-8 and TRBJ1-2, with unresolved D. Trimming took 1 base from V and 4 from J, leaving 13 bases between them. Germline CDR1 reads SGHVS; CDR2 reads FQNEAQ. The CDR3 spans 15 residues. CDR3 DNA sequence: TGTGCCAGCAGCTTAGAGGACGGATTATCCTATGGCTACACCTTC. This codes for CASSLEDGLSYGYTF.

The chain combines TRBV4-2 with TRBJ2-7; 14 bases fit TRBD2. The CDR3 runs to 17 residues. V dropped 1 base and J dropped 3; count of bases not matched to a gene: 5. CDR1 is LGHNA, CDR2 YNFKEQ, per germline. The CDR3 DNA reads TGTGCCAGCAGCCAAGCCAGACTAGCGGGGGGGGTCTACGAGCAGTACTTC. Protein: CASSQARLAGGVYEQYF.

The CDR3 DNA follows: TGCGCCAGCAGCGACTGGGCGGGGCGGGGAGAGACCCAGTACTTC. Protein product: CASSDWAGRGETQYF. This chain uses TRBV5-1 with TRBJ2-5; maybe TRBD2 (6 bases). The V and J ends lost 4 bases and 4 bases respectively, with 17 bases between them. The CDR3 length is 15 residues. Germline CDR1 reads SGHRS; CDR2 reads YFSETQ. The whole variable domain, remainder taken from reference TRBV5-1 and TRBJ2-5, is KAGVTQTPRYLIKTRGQQVTLSCSPISGHRSVSWYQQTPGQGLQFLFEYFSETQRNKGNFPGRFSGRQFSNSRSEMNVSTLELGDSALYLCASSDWAGRGETQYFGPGTRLLVL.

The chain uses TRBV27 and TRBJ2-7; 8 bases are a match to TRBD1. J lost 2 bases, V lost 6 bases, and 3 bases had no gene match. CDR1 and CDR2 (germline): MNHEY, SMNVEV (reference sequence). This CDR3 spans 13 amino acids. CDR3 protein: CASSRTGPYEQYF. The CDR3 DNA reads TGTGCCAGCAGCAGGACAGGGCCCTACGAGCAGTACTTC.

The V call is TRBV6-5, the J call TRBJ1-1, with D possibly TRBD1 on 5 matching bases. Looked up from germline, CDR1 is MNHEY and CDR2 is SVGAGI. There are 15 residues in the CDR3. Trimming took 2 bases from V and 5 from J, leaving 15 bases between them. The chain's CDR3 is CASSYNGWRGTEAFF. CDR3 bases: TGTGCCAGCAGTTACAATGGGTGGAGGGGAACTGAAGCTTTCTTT.